Listed below are T cell receptor beta chains from one sample, sequenced in a study of CD8+CD57+ T cells in acquired aplastic anemia. Each CDR3 protein is one row after TCRdb ran MiXCR on the reads. The sample carries about 160,000 distinct CDR3 sequences, less than 60% recorded once. Source material: sorted CD4+, CD8+, or CD8+CD57+ T cells (not recorded which) from PBMCs. These TCRs come from a human donor with aplastic anemia. The CDR3 runs from the conserved cysteine through the conserved F or W. A D gene is named only where the DNA matches it firmly. Clone size, where shown, is once, few, many, or a class for clones that have expanded.

many,TRBJ1-5,TRBV5-4,.,TGTGCCAGCAGCTTGGGCGGGGATTCGGATCAGCCCCAGCATTTT,CASSLGGDSDQPQHF
few,TRBJ1-2,TRBV29-1,TRBD1,TGCAGCGTTGATCCACAGGGGGCTCGAGGCTACACCTTC,CSVDPQGARGYTF
many,TRBJ2-6,TRBV19,TRBD2,TGTGCCGGGGGGGTGGCGGGGGCCAACGTCCTGACTTTC,CAGGVAGANVLTF
.,TRBJ2-2,TRBV7-9,.,TGTGCCAGCAGCCCCAGTAAGGGTGGGGAGCTGTTTTTT,CASSPSKGGELFF
.,TRBJ2-1,TRBV10-1,.,TGCGCCAGCCGAGGGGCGGGCAATGGTTTC,CASRGAGNGF
few,TRBJ2-7,TRBV20-1,.,TGCAGTGCTAACGGGGACTCCTACGAGCAGTACTTC,CSANGDSYEQYF
many,TRBJ2-1,TRBV24-1,TRBD2,TGTGCCACCAGTGTGACCGGCGGGAGGGTCTTTGAGCAGTTCTTC,CATSVTGGRVFEQFF
.,TRBJ1-2,TRBV6-4,TRBD1,TGTGCCAGCAGTCTCGGGACAGGGGACTATGGCTACACCTTC,CASSLGTGDYGYTF
many,TRBJ1-1,TRBV7-3,TRBD1,TGTGCCAGCAGCTTAAAGGGGGCGGCTGGCGCTTTCTTT,CASSLKGAAGAFF
.,TRBJ1-1,TRBV7-6,.,TGTGATAGTAGCTTAGGGATGGCCACTGAAGCTTTCTTT,CDSSLGMATEAFF
many,TRBJ2-3,TRBV20-1,TRBD1,TGCAGTGCTAGAGGCCCGGGACAGGGACGCGGTACGCAGTATTTT,CSARGPGQGRGTQYF
.,TRBJ2-2,TRBV20-1,TRBD2,TGCAGCGCTAGACCGAGGACTAGCGGGATGGGAAGGTCTGGGGAGCTGTTTTTT,CSARPRTSGMGRSGELFF
.,TRBJ1-1,TRBV7-3,.,TGTGCCAGCAGCCCCCGAACGGGGTTGGGCACTGAAGCTTTCTTT,CASSPRTGLGTEAFF
.,TRBJ1-1,TRBV19,TRBD1,TGTGCCAGTACCCGAGTGGGGACAGGGGGTGAAGCTTTCTTT,CASTRVGTGGEAFF
.,TRBJ1-5,TRBV28,.,TGTGCCAGCACCCCGGGGATAGGGCCCCAGCATTTT,CASTPGIGPQHF
many,TRBJ2-3,TRBV20-1,.,TGCAGTGCTAGGATACAACCGGGTGCTGATACGCAGTATTTT,CSARIQPGADTQYF
many,TRBJ2-2,TRBV5-8,TRBD1,TGTGCCAGCAGCAGTAAACAGGGGTTAACCGGGGAGCTGTTTTTT,CASSSKQGLTGELFF
many,TRBJ1-2,TRBV29-1,.,TGCAGCGTCTCCGGGCTTGGAGGCTATGGCTACACCTTC,CSVSGLGGYGYTF
.,TRBJ2-3,TRBV5-8,.,TGTGCCAGCAGCCACGGCTCGGATACGCAGTATTTT,CASSHGSDTQYF
many,TRBJ2-7,TRBV2,.,TGTGCCAGCAGTGGTCTACAGAGCTCCTACGAGCAGTACTTC,CASSGLQSSYEQYF
.,TRBJ2-7,TRBV7-9,.,TGTGCCAGCACCCGGGACCCCTCGTACGAGCAGTACTTC,CASTRDPSYEQYF
many,TRBJ2-3,TRBV2,.,TGTGCCAGCAGTGGGCAAATCGGAGACACAGATACGCAGTATTTT,CASSGQIGDTDTQYF
many,TRBJ1-2,TRBV2,.,TGTGCCAGCAGTACTCGACAGTTCAACTATGGCTACACCTTC,CASSTRQFNYGYTF
few,TRBJ2-5,TRBV28,TRBD1,TGTGCCAGCAGTTTAAGAGTGGGACAGGGAAAACGGGAGACCCAGTACTTC,CASSLRVGQGKRETQYF
many,TRBJ1-6,TRBV6-5,.,TGTGCCAGCAGTTACAGTCTGGCGGCAGGAGATTCACCCCTCCACTTT,CASSYSLAAGDSPLHF
many,TRBJ2-7,TRBV15,.,TGTGCCACCAGCAGGGCAAGTCCAGCGAACTACGAGCAGTACTTC,CATSRASPANYEQYF
.,TRBJ1-4,TRBV7-3,TRBD1,TGTGCCAGCAGCTTAGGAACCAGGGGGGCTGGAAAACTGTTTTTT,CASSLGTRGAGKLFF
.,TRBJ2-7,TRBV19,TRBD2,TGTGCCACAAGGGGACTAGCGGGACGGGGCTACGAGCAGTACTTC,CATRGLAGRGYEQYF
.,TRBJ1-2,TRBV15,.,TGTGCCACCAGCAGATCTAGACCTCCCCCCGCCTATGGCTACACCTTC,CATSRSRPPPAYGYTF